This entry lists 21 T cell receptor beta chains sequenced from one sample in a study of beta chain features in type 1 diabetes. Findings of the study overall: TCRB CDR3s were moderately but significantly shorter in Type 1 diabetes patients in all four CD4+ subsets.

Every bit of the isolated RNA underwent reverse transcription, so sequencing read expressed TCRB transcripts. This table comes from immunoSEQ multiplex PCR, and its TCRdb copy is limited to in-frame clones, with some not included. The table records about 700,000 clones, 13% of them present only once. Antigens for these TCRs are unknown. Source material: naive CD4+ T cells from blood. The receptors originated from a man aged 18 to 29 with type 1 diabetes.

The rearrangement links TRBV14 to TRBJ2-3; D call uncertain. The CDR3 is made up of 16 amino acids. V was pared by 3 bases and J by 0 bases, with 13 bases between. Germline V gene sequence: CDR1 SGHDN, CDR2 FVKESK. CDR3 loop: CASSQFVTVSTDTQYF. CDR3 coding DNA: TGTGCCAGCAGCCAGTTTGTCACGGTGAGCACAGATACGCAGTATTTT.

The CDR3 loop reads CAWRGVRGIYGYTF. The CDR3 bases are TGTGCCTGGAGAGGCGTCAGGGGGATCTATGGCTACACCTTC. The chain employs TRBV30 and TRBJ1-2; 7 bases map to TRBD1. Germline V CDR1 and CDR2: GTSNPN, SVGIG (reference sequence). The CDR3 is 14 residues long. The V and J ends lost 3 bases and 4 bases, in that order; junction bases with no gene match: 8.

The chain is built from TRBV6-5 and TRBJ1-3, with D unclear. This CDR3 comprises 15 residues. V lost 0 bases to trimming and J lost 0 bases, with 6 bases between them. The V gene's germline CDR1 is MNHEY and CDR2 SVGAGI. CDR3 amino acids: CASSYSSFSGNTIYF. The CDR3 DNA is TGTGCCAGCAGTTACTCGAGTTTCTCTGGAAACACCATATATTTT.

The chain recombines TRBV19 with TRBJ1-5; possible D gene TRBD1, 5 bases. This CDR3 region has 14 residues. Germline CDR1 and CDR2: LNHDA and SQIVND (reference sequence). V lost 7 bases, J lost 4 bases, and 14 bases lay in between. This chain's CDR3 is CASIGDVGNQPQHF. The CDR3, as DNA: TGTGCCAGTATTGGGGACGTGGGAAATCAGCCCCAGCATTTT.

This clone was found a few times. The chain is built from TRBV29-1 and TRBJ2-5, with D perhaps TRBD2 (5 bases). There are 13 residues in the CDR3. The V and J ends lost 7 bases and 5 bases respectively, with 17 bases between them. CDR1 is SQVTM and CDR2 is ANQGSEA in the germline V gene. CDR3: CSAPGVGEETQYF. CDR3 nucleotide sequence: TGCAGCGCCCCGGGTGTTGGGGAGGAGACCCAGTACTTC. The full variable domain, rest sourced from reference TRBV29-1 and TRBJ2-5, is SAVISQKPSRDICQRGTSLTIQCQVDSQVTMMFWYRQQPGQSLTLIATANQGSEATYESGFVIDKFPISRPNLTFSTLTVSNMSPEDSSIYLCSAPGVGEETQYFGPGTRLLVL.

The rearrangement links TRBV15 to TRBJ1-5; no clear D gene. The CDR3 extends over 12 amino acids. The germline gives CDR1 LNHNV, CDR2 YYDKDF (reference sequence). Trimming shortened V by 4 bases and J by 7 bases, and 8 bases separated the two germline ends. CDR3 in amino acids: CATSKPPQPQHF. The DNA for the CDR3 is TGTGCCACCAGCAAACCGCCACAGCCCCAGCATTTT.

The sample holds one count of this clone. Its ends do not fully match the called genes, so a read error is possible. The J gene is TRBJ1-5, the V gene TRBV7-8; D unresolved. The V gene's germline CDR1 is SGHVS and CDR2 FQNEAQ. The CDR3 has 15 residues. As DNA, the CDR3 is TGTGCCAGCAGCTTAGATCTGGGAAGCAATCAGCCCCAGCAATTT. It yields the protein CASSLDLGSNQPQQF.

This chain uses TRBV4-2 with TRBJ2-5; a possible D gene is TRBD1 (7 bases). The V and J ends lost 3 bases and 0 bases respectively, with 14 bases between them. The CDR3 sequence is 16 residues long. Germline V gene lookup returns CDR1 LGHNA and CDR2 YNFKEQ. For the CDR3, the DNA is TGTGCCAGCAGCCAGAGAGACAGGGACTACCAAGAGACCCAGTACTTC. It specifies CASSQRDRDYQETQYF.

In its sample, this clone was seen a few times. The chain uses TRBV18 and TRBJ1-5; TRBD1 might be the D (5 bases). Germline V gives CDR1 KGHSH, CDR2 LQKENI. Trimming removed 2 bases at V and 1 base at J, with 12 bases between. The CDR3 spans 16 residues. The CDR3 region has the DNA TGTGCCAGCTCACCAGTGGGACTCGGAAGCAATCAGCCCCAGCATTTT. Its protein is CASSPVGLGSNQPQHF.

This clone was counted a few times. The chain couples TRBV30 to TRBJ1-2, with 7 bases lining up with TRBD1. V gave up 7 bases and J gave up 4 bases; unmatched junction bases: 9. There are 13 residues in the CDR3. Germline-derived CDR1 and CDR2 are GTSNPN and SVGIG (reference sequence). Written as DNA, the CDR3 is TGTGCCTCTTCCGGGACAGCGTTCTATGGCTACACCTTC. As protein: CASSGTAFYGYTF.

This clone showed up just a few times. The V gene is TRBV6-1, the J gene TRBJ2-2; D is possibly TRBD1 (5 bases). Deletions cut 0 bases from V and 3 bases from J, with 11 bases between. The CDR3 runs to 16 residues. In germline, CDR1 is MNHNS, CDR2 SASEGT. Here the CDR3 reads CASSEAWQGYTGELFF. CDR3 coding DNA: TGTGCCAGCAGTGAAGCGTGGCAGGGTTACACCGGGGAGCTGTTTTTT.

This clone showed up just a few times. This sequence joins TRBV23-1 and TRBJ1-2; the D is unclear. TRBV23-1 is annotated as an ORF whose role is uncertain. The CDR3 is made up of 14 amino acids. V was trimmed by 1 base and J by 4 bases, leaving 10 bases between them. The CDR3 here is CASSQFPTGYGYTF. The CDR3, as DNA: TGCGCCAGCAGTCAATTCCCAACTGGCTATGGCTACACCTTC.

The chain employs TRBV7-9 and TRBJ2-1; possible D gene TRBD2, 7 bases. Trimming stripped 4 bases from V and 3 bases from J, with 16 bases between. The germline CDR1 and CDR2 sequences are SEHNR and FQNEAQ (reference sequence). The CDR3 consists of 16 residues. The CDR3: CASSSPGRGGYNEQFF. The CDR3 coding sequence is TGTGCCAGCAGCTCACCAGGGAGGGGGGGCTACAATGAGCAGTTCTTC.

The chain employs TRBV19 and TRBJ1-5, with D perhaps TRBD1 (5 bases). Trimming took 7 bases from V and 3 from J, leaving 13 bases between them. The CDR3 spans 14 residues. The germline V gene has CDR1 LNHDA and CDR2 SQIVND (reference sequence). In nucleotides, the CDR3 is TGTGCCAGTACCCCTGGGGGGTTCAATCAGCCCCAGCATTTT. Translating it yields CASTPGGFNQPQHF.

This clone was counted between two and nine times. This rearrangement joins TRBV5-1 to TRBJ2-7; TRBD1 agrees at 9 bases. Germline lookup yields CDR1 SGHRS and CDR2 YFSETQ. The CDR3 has 15 residues. V lost 4 bases and J lost 3; bases outside the gene matches: 8. CDR3 DNA sequence: TGCGCCAGCAGCCAATCCGGGACAGGGAGCTACGAGCAGTACTTC. It specifies CASSQSGTGSYEQYF.

V gene TRBV7-9 combines with J gene TRBJ2-1, with 10 bases aligning to TRBD2. The CDR3 is 14 residues long. After removal of 3 bases from V and 9 bases from J, the junction contained 5 bases not matched to a gene. CDR1 is SEHNR, CDR2 FQNEAQ, per germline (reference sequence). This CDR3 reads CASSFTSGVTEQFF. The CDR3, as DNA: TGTGCCAGCAGCTTTACTAGCGGGGTTACTGAGCAGTTCTTC.

The chain recombines TRBV30 with TRBJ2-7, with a weak D call TRBD2 (5 bases). The CDR3 runs 13 residues. The V and J ends lost 3 bases and 0 bases respectively, with 9 bases between them. Germline lookup yields CDR1 GTSNPN and CDR2 SVGIG (reference sequence). CDR3 residues: CAWSRGTSYEQYF. Here the CDR3 DNA reads TGTGCCTGGAGCCGGGGTACCTCCTACGAGCAGTACTTC.

This clone turned up a few times. The chain employs TRBV6-5 and TRBJ1-1; TRBD1 is a possible D gene (5 bases). Germline V gene lookup returns CDR1 MNHEY and CDR2 SVGAGI. The CDR3 covers 16 residues. The V end lost 0 bases, the J end lost 1 base, and 12 bases lay between the germline ends. The CDR3 sequence is CASSYSWGSRNTEAFF. CDR3 nucleotide sequence: TGTGCCAGCAGTTACTCATGGGGCAGTAGGAACACTGAAGCTTTCTTT.

This clone turned up a few times. J is TRBJ1-1 and V is TRBV9; D unresolved. Between the trimmed V and J ends, which lost 0 bases and 1 base, there was a span of 16 bases. Germline V gene lookup returns CDR1 SGDLS and CDR2 YYNGEE. CDR3 size: 17 residues. CDR3 DNA sequence: TGTGCCAGCAGCGTAGATGTCTATGCAGGTACGAACACTGAAGCTTTCTTT. Its translation: CASSVDVYAGTNTEAFF.

This clone came up a few times. The chain has TRBV11-1 and TRBJ2-5; D ambiguous. Between the trimmed V and J ends, which lost 4 bases and 3 bases, there was a span of 9 bases. The CDR3 extends over 13 amino acids. Per germline, CDR1 SGHAT and CDR2 FQDESV (reference sequence). As DNA, the CDR3 is TGTGCCAGCAGCTCCGGAGCCAAAGAGACCCAGTACTTC. Translation gives CASSSGAKETQYF.

The V and J genes are TRBV4-1 and TRBJ2-5; TRBD2 agrees at 14 bases. V shed 3 bases and J 0 bases; nucleotides not matched to a gene: 6. The CDR3 consists of 18 residues. Germline values: CDR1 MGHRA, CDR2 YSYEKL. CDR3 DNA sequence: TGCGCCAGCAGCCAGGAGGGGACTAGCGGGGGCTACCAAGAGACCCAGTACTTC. This encodes CASSQEGTSGGYQETQYF.